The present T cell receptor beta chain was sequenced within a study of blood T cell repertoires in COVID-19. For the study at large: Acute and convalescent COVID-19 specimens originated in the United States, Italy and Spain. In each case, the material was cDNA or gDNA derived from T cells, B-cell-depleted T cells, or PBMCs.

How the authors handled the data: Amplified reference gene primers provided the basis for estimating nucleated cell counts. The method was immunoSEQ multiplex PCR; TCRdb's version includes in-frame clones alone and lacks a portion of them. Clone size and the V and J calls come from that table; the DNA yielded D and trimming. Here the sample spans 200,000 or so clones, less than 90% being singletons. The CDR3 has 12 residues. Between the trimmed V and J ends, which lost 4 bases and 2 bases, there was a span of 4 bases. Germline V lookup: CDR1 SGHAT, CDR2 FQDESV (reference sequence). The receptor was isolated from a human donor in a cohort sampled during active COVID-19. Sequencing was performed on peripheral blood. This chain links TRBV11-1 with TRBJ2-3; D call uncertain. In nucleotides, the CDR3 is TGTGCCAGCAGCTCCCTCACAGATACGCAGTATTTT. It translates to CASSSLTDTQYF.